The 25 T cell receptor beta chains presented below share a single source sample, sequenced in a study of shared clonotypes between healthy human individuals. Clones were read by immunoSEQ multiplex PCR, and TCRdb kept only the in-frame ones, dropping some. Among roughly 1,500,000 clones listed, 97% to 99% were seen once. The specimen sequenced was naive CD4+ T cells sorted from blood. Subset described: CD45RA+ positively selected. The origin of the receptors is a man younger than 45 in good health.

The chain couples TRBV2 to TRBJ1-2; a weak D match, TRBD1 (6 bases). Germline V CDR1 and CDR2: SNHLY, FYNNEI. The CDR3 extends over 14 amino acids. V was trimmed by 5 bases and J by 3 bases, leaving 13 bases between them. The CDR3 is CASSPNRVDYGYTF. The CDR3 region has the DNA TGTGCCAGCAGTCCCAACAGGGTTGACTATGGCTACACCTTC.

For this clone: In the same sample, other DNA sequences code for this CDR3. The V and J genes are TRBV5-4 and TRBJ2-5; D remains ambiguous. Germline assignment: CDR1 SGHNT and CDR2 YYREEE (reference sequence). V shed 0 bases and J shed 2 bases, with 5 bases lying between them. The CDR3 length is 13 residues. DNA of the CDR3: TGTGCCAGCAGCTTGGGGGTTCAAGAGACCCAGTACTTC. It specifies CASSLGVQETQYF. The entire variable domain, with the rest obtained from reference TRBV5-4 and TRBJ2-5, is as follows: ETGVTQSPTHLIKTRGQQVTLRCSSQSGHNTVSWYQQALGQGPQFIFQYYREEENGRGNFPPRFSGLQFPNYSSELNVNALELDDSALYLCASSLGVQETQYFGPGTRLLVL.

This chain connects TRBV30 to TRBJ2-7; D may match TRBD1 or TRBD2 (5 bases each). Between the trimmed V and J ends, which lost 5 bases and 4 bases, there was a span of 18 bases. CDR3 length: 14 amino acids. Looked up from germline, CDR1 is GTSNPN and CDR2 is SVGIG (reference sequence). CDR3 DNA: TGTGCCTGGGGCCGGGATGGCAGGGAGTACGAGCAGTACTTC. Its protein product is CAWGRDGREYEQYF.

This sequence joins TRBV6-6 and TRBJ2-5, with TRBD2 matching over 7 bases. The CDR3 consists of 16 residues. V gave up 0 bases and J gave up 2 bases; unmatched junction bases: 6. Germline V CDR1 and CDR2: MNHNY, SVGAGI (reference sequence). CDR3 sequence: CASSYSVAGTQETQYF. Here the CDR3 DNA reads TGTGCCAGCAGTTACTCGGTAGCGGGTACGCAAGAGACCCAGTACTTC.

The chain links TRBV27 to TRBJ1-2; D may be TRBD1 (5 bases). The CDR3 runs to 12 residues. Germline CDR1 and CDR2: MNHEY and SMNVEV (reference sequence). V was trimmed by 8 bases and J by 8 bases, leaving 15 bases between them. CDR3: CASGDLYGGYTF. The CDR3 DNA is TGTGCCAGCGGGGACCTTTATGGCGGCTACACCTTC.

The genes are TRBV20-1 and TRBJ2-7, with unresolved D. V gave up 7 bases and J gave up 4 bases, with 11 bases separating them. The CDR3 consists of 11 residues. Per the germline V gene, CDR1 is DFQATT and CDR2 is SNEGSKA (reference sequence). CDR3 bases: TGCAGTGATAAAAGGCCGTACGAGCAGTACTTC. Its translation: CSDKRPYEQYF.

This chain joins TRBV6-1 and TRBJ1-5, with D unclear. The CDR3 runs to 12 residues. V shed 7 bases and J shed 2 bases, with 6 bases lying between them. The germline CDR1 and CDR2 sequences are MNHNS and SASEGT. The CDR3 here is CASTHGNQPQHF. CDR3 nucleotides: TGTGCCAGCACCCACGGCAATCAGCCCCAGCATTTT.

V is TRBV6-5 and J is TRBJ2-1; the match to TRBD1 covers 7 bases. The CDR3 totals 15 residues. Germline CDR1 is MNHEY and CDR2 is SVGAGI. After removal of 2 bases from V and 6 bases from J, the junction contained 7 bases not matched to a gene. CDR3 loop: CASSYRDRWGNEQFF. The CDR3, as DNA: TGTGCCAGCAGTTACCGGGACAGATGGGGCAATGAGCAGTTCTTC.

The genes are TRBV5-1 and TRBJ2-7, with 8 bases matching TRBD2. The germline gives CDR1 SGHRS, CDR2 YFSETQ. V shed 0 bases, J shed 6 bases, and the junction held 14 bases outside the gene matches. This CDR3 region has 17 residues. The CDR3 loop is CASSLGRLGRASGEQYF. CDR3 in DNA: TGCGCCAGCAGCTTGGGTCGTCTCGGGAGGGCCTCGGGCGAGCAGTACTTC.

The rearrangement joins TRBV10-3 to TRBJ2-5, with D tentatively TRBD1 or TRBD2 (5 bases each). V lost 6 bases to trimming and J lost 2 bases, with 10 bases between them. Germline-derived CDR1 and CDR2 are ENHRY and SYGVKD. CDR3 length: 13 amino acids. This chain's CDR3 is CAIRGTGQETQYF. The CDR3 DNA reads TGTGCCATCAGGGGGACGGGACAAGAGACCCAGTACTTC.

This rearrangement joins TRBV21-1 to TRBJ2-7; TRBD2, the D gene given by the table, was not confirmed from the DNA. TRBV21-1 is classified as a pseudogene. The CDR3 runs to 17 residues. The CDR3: CASSKPGLAVCFYEQYF. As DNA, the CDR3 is TGTGCCAGCAGCAAACCGGGACTAGCGGTGTGCTTCTACGAGCAGTACTTC.

The CDR3 here is CASSYRGQGSNIQYF. DNA for the CDR3: TGTGCCAGCAGTTACCGGGGACAGGGCTCGAACATTCAGTACTTC. The V gene is TRBV6-5, the J gene TRBJ2-4, with 9 bases identical to TRBD1. In germline, CDR1 is MNHEY, CDR2 SVGAGI. The trim removed 2 bases at V and 7 bases at J, leaving 6 bases unmatched. The CDR3 contains 15 residues.

The CDR3 spells CASSRRAGGPYEQYF. CDR3 bases: TGTGCCAGCAGCCGAAGGGCGGGAGGGCCCTACGAGCAGTACTTC. The V gene is TRBV7-2, the J gene TRBJ2-7; 9 nucleotides align to TRBD2. CDR3 length: 15 amino acids. CDR1 and CDR2 from the germline V gene are SGHTA and FQGNSA. V lost 5 bases to trimming and J lost 2 bases; unmatched junction nucleotides: 7.

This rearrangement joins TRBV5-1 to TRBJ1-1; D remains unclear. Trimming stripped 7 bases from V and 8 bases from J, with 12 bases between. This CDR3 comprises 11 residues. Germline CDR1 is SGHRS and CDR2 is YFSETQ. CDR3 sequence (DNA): TGCGCCAGCGTTTCGTGGAGGGAAGCTTTCTTT. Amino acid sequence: CASVSWREAFF. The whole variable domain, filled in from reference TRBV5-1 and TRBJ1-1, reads KAGVTQTPRYLIKTRGQQVTLSCSPISGHRSVSWYQQTPGQGLQFLFEYFSETQRNKGNFPGRFSGRQFSNSRSEMNVSTLELGDSALYLCASVSWREAFFGQGTRLTVV.

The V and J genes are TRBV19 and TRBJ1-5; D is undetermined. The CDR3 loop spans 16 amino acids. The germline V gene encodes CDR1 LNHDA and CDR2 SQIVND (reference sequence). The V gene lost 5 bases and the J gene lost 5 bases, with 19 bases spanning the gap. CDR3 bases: TGTGCCAGTAGTCTTGTCAAGTGGCAGTCGGATCAGCCCCAGCATTTT. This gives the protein CASSLVKWQSDQPQHF.

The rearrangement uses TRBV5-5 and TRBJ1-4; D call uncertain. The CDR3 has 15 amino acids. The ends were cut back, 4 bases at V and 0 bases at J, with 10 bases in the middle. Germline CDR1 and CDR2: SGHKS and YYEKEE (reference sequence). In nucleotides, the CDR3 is TGTGCCAGCAGCCGCGGGGTATCAACTAATGAAAAACTGTTTTTT. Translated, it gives CASSRGVSTNEKLFF. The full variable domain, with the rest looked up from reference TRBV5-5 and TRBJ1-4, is DAGVTQSPTHLIKTRGQQVTLRCSPISGHKSVSWYQQVLGQGPQFIFQYYEKEERGRGNFPDRFSARQFPNYSSELNVNALLLGDSALYLCASSRGVSTNEKLFFGSGTQLSVL.

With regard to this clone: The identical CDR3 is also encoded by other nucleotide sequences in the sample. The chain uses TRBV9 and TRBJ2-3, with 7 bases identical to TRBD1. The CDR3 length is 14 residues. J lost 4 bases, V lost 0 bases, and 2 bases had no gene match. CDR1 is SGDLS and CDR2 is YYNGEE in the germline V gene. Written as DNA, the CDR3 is TGTGCCAGCAGCGTAGGTCAGGGGGCAGATACGCAGTATTTT. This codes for CASSVGQGADTQYF.

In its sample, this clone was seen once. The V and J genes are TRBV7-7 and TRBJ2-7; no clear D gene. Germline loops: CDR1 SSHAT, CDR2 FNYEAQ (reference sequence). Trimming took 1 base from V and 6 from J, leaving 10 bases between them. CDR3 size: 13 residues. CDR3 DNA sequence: TGTGCCAGCAGCTTAGGGACCCGCGGCGAGCAGTACTTC. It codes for CASSLGTRGEQYF.

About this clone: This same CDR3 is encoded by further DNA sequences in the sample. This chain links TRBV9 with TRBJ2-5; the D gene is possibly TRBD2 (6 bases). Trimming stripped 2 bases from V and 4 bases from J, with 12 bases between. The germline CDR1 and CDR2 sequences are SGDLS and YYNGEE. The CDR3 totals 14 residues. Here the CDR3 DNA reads TGTGCCAGCAGCGTCGGGGGAATGGGAGAGACCCAGTACTTC. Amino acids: CASSVGGMGETQYF. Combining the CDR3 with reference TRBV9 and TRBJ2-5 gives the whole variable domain DSGVTQTPKHLITATGQRVTLRCSPRSGDLSVYWYQQSLDQGLQFLIQYYNGEERAKGNILERFSAQQFPDLHSELNLSSLELGDSALYFCASSVGGMGETQYFGPGTRLLVL.

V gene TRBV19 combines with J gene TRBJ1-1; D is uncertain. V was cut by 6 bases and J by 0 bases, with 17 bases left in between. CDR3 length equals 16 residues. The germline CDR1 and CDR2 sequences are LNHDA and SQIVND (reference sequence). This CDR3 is CASREVFGVMNTEAFF. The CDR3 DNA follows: TGTGCCAGTAGAGAAGTTTTCGGGGTAATGAACACTGAAGCTTTCTTT.

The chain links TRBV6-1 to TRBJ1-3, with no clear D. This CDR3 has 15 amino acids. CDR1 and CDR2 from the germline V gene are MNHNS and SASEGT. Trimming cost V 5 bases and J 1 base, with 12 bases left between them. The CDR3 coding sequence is TGTGCCAGCAGTAGGGAGGGAAGGTCTGGAAACACCATATATTTT. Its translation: CASSREGRSGNTIYF.

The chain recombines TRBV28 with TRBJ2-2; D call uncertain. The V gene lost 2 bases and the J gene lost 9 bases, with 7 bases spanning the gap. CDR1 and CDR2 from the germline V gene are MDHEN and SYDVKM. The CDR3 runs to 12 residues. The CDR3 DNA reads TGTGCCAGCAGTTTAGGACCTTGGGAGCTGTTTTTT. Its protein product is CASSLGPWELFF.

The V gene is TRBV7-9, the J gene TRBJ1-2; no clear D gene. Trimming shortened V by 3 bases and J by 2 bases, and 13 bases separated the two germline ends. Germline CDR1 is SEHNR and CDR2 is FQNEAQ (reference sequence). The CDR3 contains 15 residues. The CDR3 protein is CASSFPGSQNYGYTF. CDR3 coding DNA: TGTGCCAGCAGCTTCCCGGGATCGCAAAACTATGGCTACACCTTC.

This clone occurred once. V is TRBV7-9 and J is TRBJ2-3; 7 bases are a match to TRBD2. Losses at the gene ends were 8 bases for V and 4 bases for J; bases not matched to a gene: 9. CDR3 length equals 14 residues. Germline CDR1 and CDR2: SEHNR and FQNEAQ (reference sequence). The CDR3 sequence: CASAMRELADTQYF. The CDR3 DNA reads TGTGCCAGCGCAATGCGGGAGTTAGCAGATACGCAGTATTTT.

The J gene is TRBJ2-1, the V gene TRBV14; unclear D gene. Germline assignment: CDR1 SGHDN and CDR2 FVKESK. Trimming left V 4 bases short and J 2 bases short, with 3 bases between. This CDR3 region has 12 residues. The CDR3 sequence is CASSPTYNEQFF. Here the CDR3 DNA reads TGTGCCAGCAGCCCAACCTACAATGAGCAGTTCTTC. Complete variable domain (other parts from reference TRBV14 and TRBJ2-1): EAGVTQFPSHSVIEKGQTVTLRCDPISGHDNLYWYRRVMGKEIKFLLHFVKESKQDESGMPNNRFLAERTGGTYSTLKVQPAELEDSGVYFCASSPTYNEQFFGPGTRLTVL.